These 22 T cell receptor beta chains share one sample of origin, sequenced in a study of blood T cells in healthy people across ages (dated by TCRdb to 2014 to 2015). Library preparation was by 5' RACE. TCRdb shows the sequencer as Illumina HiSeq 2500. A second 7 to 11 cycle PCR used a sample-barcoded 5' primer and a J-beta primer mix. The public reads were run again by TCRdb, first through fastp at Q25 and then through MiXCR, and only productive beta chains were kept. Identical CDR3 protein sequences are pooled into one entry, listed with their most common genes and DNA. The sample table holds 1 million to 1.2 million distinct CDR3 sequences, of which more than 30% were seen once. About 12% of the sample goes to the ten largest clones. Source material: blood. These receptors were obtained from a man between 18 and 35 years old in good health.

This clonotype has just one count. The germline gene is not matched at one end of the junction; a read error may be the cause. The V and J genes are TRBV20-1 and TRBJ2-7; D unresolved. This CDR3 spans 12 amino acids. CDR1 and CDR2 from the germline V gene are DFQATT and SNEGSKA (reference sequence). CDR3 in amino acids: CSSRKNIYEQYF. The CDR3 region has the DNA TGCAGTTCTAGAAAAAACATCTACGAGCAGTACTTC.

This clonotype was observed a few times. J is TRBJ1-2 and V is TRBV4-2; D remains ambiguous. Germline CDR1 reads LGHNA; CDR2 reads YNFKEQ. The length of the CDR3 is 14 residues. The V end was cut by 1 base, the J end by 6 bases, with 12 bases between. CDR3 sequence: CASSQVGSADGYTF. Here the CDR3 DNA reads TGTGCCAGCAGCCAAGTCGGAAGCGCCGATGGCTACACCTTC.

This clonotype came up once. The chain has TRBV20-1 and TRBJ1-1, with a possible D match to TRBD1 (6 bases). Trimming removed 2 bases at V and 3 bases at J, with 19 bases between. Germline lookup yields CDR1 DFQATT and CDR2 SNEGSKA (reference sequence). The CDR3 contains 16 residues. Written as DNA, the CDR3 is TGCAGTGCTAGAAATGGGGGAGGGGGGGCGGACACTGAAGCTTTCTTT. It yields the protein CSARNGGGGADTEAFF.

The chain recombines TRBV4-1 with TRBJ2-5; the match to TRBD2 covers 9 bases. The germline V gene encodes CDR1 MGHRA and CDR2 YSYEKL. After removal of 3 bases from V and 11 bases from J, the junction contained 19 bases not matched to a gene. The CDR3 has 17 amino acids. The CDR3: CASSQTWTSADFDEQYF. The CDR3 DNA reads as TGCGCCAGCAGCCAGACCTGGACTAGCGCCGATTTCGATGAGCAGTACTTC.

V gene TRBV7-2 combines with J gene TRBJ2-2; TRBD2 aligns across 14 bases. Germline CDR1 is SGHTA and CDR2 is FQGNSA. The CDR3 has 19 residues. V was pared by 5 bases and J by 8 bases, with 16 bases of the junction left unmatched. The CDR3 bases are TGTGCCAGCAGCCACACCCGACTAGCGGGGGGGCCATTTTCTGGGGAGCTGTTTTTT. Protein sequence: CASSHTRLAGGPFSGELFF.

V usage is TRBV7-2 and J usage is TRBJ2-4; D remains ambiguous. The CDR3 runs 11 residues. Germline V lookup: CDR1 SGHTA, CDR2 FQGNSA. V was shortened by 4 bases and J by 4 bases, with 2 bases between the two germline ends. As DNA, the CDR3 is TGTGCCAGCAGCTGGAAAAACATTCAGTACTTC. Its translation: CASSWKNIQYF.

This clonotype showed up just a few times. This chain connects TRBV11-2 to TRBJ1-1; D is uncertain. V was pared by 6 bases and J by 1 base, with 15 bases between. The CDR3 covers 15 residues. Germline V gives CDR1 SGHAT, CDR2 FQNNGV. CDR3 coding DNA: TGTGCCAGCAGACCCGGTTCGGGCCAGAACACTGAAGCTTTCTTT. Translated, it gives CASRPGSGQNTEAFF.

This clonotype was picked up many times. The chain couples TRBV6-5 to TRBJ2-3; D gene unclear. Germline CDR1 is MNHEY and CDR2 is SVGAGI. The CDR3 spans 12 residues. V lost 6 bases to trimming and J lost 4 bases, with 8 bases between them. CDR3 in amino acids: CASSRSSDTQYF. CDR3 coding DNA: TGTGCCAGCAGCAGGTCTTCAGATACGCAGTATTTT.

The chain joins TRBV7-2 to TRBJ2-1; tentatively, D is TRBD1 (6 bases). The CDR3 has 17 amino acids. V lost 4 bases, J lost 0 bases, and 16 bases lay in between. Germline V gene data show CDR1 as SGHTA and CDR2 as FQGNSA. CDR3: CTSSYRQARSSYNEQFF. CDR3 DNA sequence: TGTACCAGCAGCTACCGACAGGCTAGAAGCTCCTACAATGAGCAGTTCTTC.

This rearrangement joins TRBV12-3 or TRBV12-4 to TRBJ1-2; D possibly corresponds to TRBD1 (5 bases). This CDR3 has 12 amino acids. V was shortened by 8 bases and J by 4 bases, with 11 bases between the two germline ends. CDR3 amino acids: CASAQGSYGYTF. CDR3 bases: TGTGCCAGCGCCCAGGGTAGCTATGGCTACACCTTC.

The rearrangement joins TRBV6-5 to TRBJ1-2; possibly TRBD1 for D (5 bases). Germline CDR1 reads MNHEY; CDR2 reads SVGAGI. There are 15 residues in the CDR3. Trimming took off 7 bases at V and 2 bases at J, with 17 bases between the two ends. CDR3 DNA: TGTGCCAGCACCCATTCGGGGACGGGGAACTATGGCTACACCTTC. Translated, it gives CASTHSGTGNYGYTF.

The rearrangement joins TRBV29-1 to TRBJ2-1, with TRBD2 matching 15 bases. The germline V gene has CDR1 SQVTM and CDR2 ANQGSEA. The length of the CDR3 is 18 residues. The ends lost 3 bases at V and 3 bases at J; junction bases unmatched: 9. DNA for the CDR3: TGCAGCGTTGACCGGACTAGCGGGGGGGGCTTACTCTACAATGAGCAGTTCTTC. As protein: CSVDRTSGGGLLYNEQFF.

The chain carries TRBV6-1 and TRBJ1-2, with D possibly being TRBD1 (5 bases). Trimming shortened V by 6 bases and J by 0 bases, and 11 bases separated the two germline ends. Germline CDR1 and CDR2: MNHNS and SASEGT. The length of the CDR3 is 14 residues. CDR3 residues: CASRAGTANYGYTF. DNA for the CDR3: TGTGCCAGCAGGGCAGGGACGGCTAACTATGGCTACACCTTC.

This chain uses TRBV24-1 with TRBJ2-3; 9 nucleotides agree with TRBD1. Germline V gene lookup returns CDR1 KGHDR and CDR2 SFDVKD. The length of the CDR3 is 16 residues. The junction had 8 bases not matched to a gene; V was cut back by 4 bases and J by 4 bases. CDR3 sequence: CATSESGTGNPDTQYF. In DNA form, the CDR3 reads TGTGCCACCAGTGAATCCGGGACAGGGAATCCAGATACGCAGTATTTT.

The CDR3 loop reads CASSESRVQETQYF. DNA for the CDR3: TGTGCCAGCAGTGAAAGCAGGGTCCAAGAGACCCAGTACTTC. This rearrangement joins TRBV6-1 to TRBJ2-5; D perhaps matches TRBD1 (5 bases). CDR1 is MNHNS and CDR2 is SASEGT in the germline V gene. The CDR3 consists of 14 residues. Trimming cost V 2 bases and J 1 base, with 8 bases left between them.

This chain's CDR3 is CASSLGGAYSNQPQHF. Written as DNA, the CDR3 is TGCGCCAGCAGCTTGGGAGGGGCCTATAGCAATCAGCCCCAGCATTTT. The rearrangement links TRBV5-1 to TRBJ1-5, with a weak D call TRBD1 (5 bases). With 0 bases removed from V and 0 bases from J, the gap between germline ends came to 10 bases. The germline gives CDR1 SGHRS, CDR2 YFSETQ. This CDR3 spans 16 amino acids.

V is TRBV5-1 and J is TRBJ1-2; D is unclear. Germline V CDR1 and CDR2: SGHRS, YFSETQ. The V end was cut by 0 bases, the J end by 0 bases, with 9 bases between. The CDR3 runs 15 residues. The chain's CDR3 is CASSLGSASNYGYTF. In nucleotides, the CDR3 is TGCGCCAGCAGCTTGGGGTCCGCATCTAACTATGGCTACACCTTC.

The chain couples TRBV7-9 to TRBJ2-7; a weak D match, TRBD1 (6 bases). The CDR3 has 15 amino acids. The germline V gene has CDR1 SEHNR and CDR2 FQNEAQ (reference sequence). V was trimmed by 1 base and J by 7 bases, leaving 17 bases between them. In DNA form, the CDR3 reads TGTGCCAGCAGCTTAGAAGGACAGAGGAGGTATGAGCAGTACTTC. Translation gives CASSLEGQRRYEQYF.

This clonotype has ten or more counts. V and J are TRBV4-3 and TRBJ1-2, with no clear D. CDR1 LGHNA and CDR2 YSLEER come from the germline V gene. V was shortened by 0 bases and J by 4 bases, with 9 bases between the two germline ends. CDR3 length: 14 residues. The CDR3 nucleotides are TGCGCCAGCAGCCAAGATTCGGAATCCTATGGCTACACCTTC. This gives the protein CASSQDSESYGYTF.

This chain links TRBV4-2 with TRBJ2-5, with 11 bases identical to TRBD2. The assigned J gene may be wrong: the sequence end matches TRBJ2-1 better. The germline CDR1 and CDR2 sequences are LGHNA and YNFKEQ. CDR3 size: 16 residues. In DNA, the CDR3 is TGTGCCAGCAGCCCCAGACTAGCGGGAAACGAAGAGACCCAGTTCTTC. Protein sequence: CASSPRLAGNEETQFF.

The V gene is TRBV2, the J gene TRBJ1-6, with 9 bases that match TRBD1. This CDR3 is built from 13 residues. Germline V gives CDR1 SNHLY, CDR2 FYNNEI. V shed 8 bases and J 9 bases; nucleotides not matched to a gene: 5. The CDR3 DNA reads as TGTGCCAGCTTCGGGACAGGGATTTCACCCCTCCACTTT. It encodes CASFGTGISPLHF.

J is TRBJ1-5 and V is TRBV6-2 or TRBV6-3; D is unclear. With 1 base removed from V and 7 bases from J, the gap between germline ends came to 8 bases. Germline values: CDR1 MNHEY, CDR2 SVGEGT. The CDR3 is 13 residues long. The chain's CDR3 is CASSYFPGQPQHF. CDR3 DNA sequence: TGTGCCAGCAGTTACTTTCCTGGGCAGCCCCAGCATTTT.